This T cell receptor beta chain emerged from a study of blood T cell repertoires in COVID-19. Study-level information: Acute-phase and convalescent COVID-19 samples originated in the United States, Italy and Spain.

In the authors' workflow: For nucleated cells, counts were estimated from reference gene primer amplification. Assay: immunoSEQ multiplex PCR; the TCRdb copy retains only in-frame clones and omits some. The DNA was the basis for D and trimming; V, J and clone size are from that table. The table records 160,000 or so clones, 65% to 85% of them present only once. This clone was counted once. Germline V gene sequence: CDR1 MNHEY, CDR2 SMNVEV (reference sequence). CDR3 length: 13 residues. Trimming removed 5 bases from V and 1 base from J; junction bases left unmatched: 2. The clonotype was recovered from a woman aged 80 or over with acute or convalescent COVID-19. The sequenced material came from peripheral blood. The chain carries TRBV27 and TRBJ2-7; 7 bases align to TRBD1. The CDR3 sequence: CASSKQGSYEQYF. Written as DNA, the CDR3 is TGTGCCAGCAGTAAACAGGGGTCCTACGAGCAGTACTTC.